This T cell receptor (beta chain) stems from a study of blood T cell repertoires in COVID-19. Study-wide background: Material from acute and convalescent COVID-19 was sourced from the United States, Italy and Spain.

The V segment lost 1 base and the J segment 0 bases; nucleotides outside the gene matches: 3. Per the germline V gene, CDR1 is KGHSH and CDR2 is LQKENI. The CDR3 runs to 15 residues. Study processing details: Estimation of nucleated cell counts relied on the amplification of reference gene primers. Here immunoSEQ multiplex PCR was the method, and the copy in TCRdb shows in-frame clones only, minus some. V and J calls and clone size are copied from that table; D and trimming were computed from the DNA. Of 250,000 to 350,000 clones detected, 70% to 90% appear once; the ten largest clones hold around 8%.

The J gene is TRBJ2-7, the V gene TRBV18, with 7 nucleotides matching TRBD1. The sequence was collected from a woman aged 45-59 years who had recovered from COVID-19. The sample taken for sequencing was peripheral blood. As DNA, the CDR3 is TGTGCCAGCTCACCACTGGGACAGAGCTCCTACGAGCAGTACTTC. Its translation: CASSPLGQSSYEQYF.